This TCR beta chain was documented in a study of T cells in Graves' hyperthyroidism and ophthalmopathy. The study, taken as a whole, reports: The model predicted ophthalmopathy a median around seven months before onset.

Germline V gene sequence: CDR1 SGHRS, CDR2 YFSETQ. The CDR3 covers 13 residues. V shed 5 bases and J 13 bases; nucleotides not matched to a gene: 8. RNA transcripts served as the template for amplifying TCR beta CDR3 regions. HTBI primers were used for first-round RT-PCR of the TCR CDR3. TCRdb re-called the multiplex PCR reads through MiXCR, storing one row per CDR3 protein. This table has roughly 500,000 distinct CDR3 sequences, about 46% appearing once. This clonotype was counted only a few times. Antigen specificity is unknown. This chain uses TRBV5-1 with TRBJ1-6; 8 bases agree with TRBD1. Sequenced material: peripheral blood or thyroid tissue (not recorded which). The sequence came from an adult woman with Graves' disease, either hyperthyroidism or ophthalmopathy (not recorded which). The CDR3 loop is CASSGPTGVPLHF. DNA for the CDR3: TGCGCCAGCAGTGGACCGACAGGGGTGCCCCTCCACTTT.